Following are 14 T cell receptor beta chains from one sample sequenced in a study of regulatory T cells in long-lasting Graves disease. Time point denoted: persistent/refractory GD, antithyroid drugs over 5 years with positive TRAb. Generation of the TCR library employed RNA extracted from PBMCs. Both iRepertoire HTBI primers and Arm-PCR of CDR3 regions were used to build the TCR beta libraries. Each CDR3 protein gets one entry after TCRdb re-called the multiplex PCR reads with MiXCR. The table includes 350,000 to 450,000 distinct CDR3 sequences, less than 25% detected once. Specimen: peripheral blood mononuclear cells (PBMCs), collected when the disease was refractory, from a patient treated with antithyroid drugs. Every receptor here comes from a female donor with Graves disease.

The chain carries TRBV19 and TRBJ2-1; 8 bases fit TRBD1. V lost 1 base and J lost 6; bases outside the gene matches: 2. CDR1 is LNHDA and CDR2 is SQIVND in the germline V gene (reference sequence). The CDR3 spans 14 residues. The DNA for the CDR3 is TGTGCCAGTAGTATAGGGACAGGGACCAATGAGCAGTTCTTC. It codes for CASSIGTGTNEQFF.

This chain uses TRBV20-1 with TRBJ2-7; the D is unclear. The germline CDR1 and CDR2 sequences are DFQATT and SNEGSKA (reference sequence). The V gene lost 7 bases and the J gene lost 0 bases, with 7 bases spanning the gap. CDR3 length equals 11 residues. The CDR3 region has the DNA TGCAGTGGGATCAACTCCTACGAGCAGTACTTC. Translation: CSGINSYEQYF.

The chain carries TRBV20-1 and TRBJ2-3, with a weak D call TRBD2 (5 bases). There are 12 residues in the CDR3. Trimming took 3 bases from V and 4 from J, leaving 8 bases between them. Germline CDR1 is DFQATT and CDR2 is SNEGSKA (reference sequence). The CDR3 is CSASGISDTQYF. CDR3 in DNA: TGCAGTGCTAGCGGGATATCAGATACGCAGTATTTT.

This clonotype has a count of ten or more. J is TRBJ2-7 and V is TRBV28; D possibly matches TRBD1 or TRBD2 (6 bases each). The germline V and J ends were trimmed by 4 bases and 2 bases, with 15 bases remaining between them. Germline CDR1 MDHEN, CDR2 SYDVKM. The CDR3 is 15 residues long. The chain's CDR3 is CASSSPGAQTYEQYF. The CDR3 nucleotides read TGTGCCAGCAGTTCCCCGGGGGCACAGACCTACGAGCAGTACTTC.

J is TRBJ1-1 and V is TRBV6-1; 7 bases map to TRBD1. V lost 6 bases, J lost 0 bases, and 7 bases stayed unmatched. CDR3 length: 15 residues. Looked up from germline, CDR1 is MNHNS and CDR2 is SASEGT. CDR3 sequence (DNA): TGTGCCAGCAGGTATATGGGACAGATGAACACTGAAGCTTTCTTT. Residues: CASRYMGQMNTEAFF.

A remark on this clonotype: Possible read error: a much larger clone is one base away. The final CDR3 position lacks the conserved phenylalanine or tryptophan, pointing to a likely read error. The chain couples TRBV2 to TRBJ2-5, with D uncertain. Germline V lookup: CDR1 SNHLY, CDR2 FYNNEI. This CDR3 has 13 amino acids. Trimming left V 6 bases short and J 7 bases short, with 15 bases between. This chain's CDR3 is CASSPTLMGTQYS. In DNA form, the CDR3 reads TGTGCCAGCAGCCCCACCCTTATGGGGACCCAGTACTCC.

The chain carries TRBV3-1 and TRBJ1-1; the match to TRBD1 covers 7 bases. CDR3 length: 12 residues. Per germline, CDR1 LGHDT and CDR2 YNNKEL (reference sequence). J lost 10 bases, V lost 9 bases, and 11 bases had no gene match. CDR3 sequence reads: CASVGRGTRAFF. The CDR3 region has the DNA TGTGCCAGTGTTGGCAGGGGGACACGAGCTTTCTTT. The complete variable domain, with remaining parts taken from reference TRBV3-1 and TRBJ1-1, reads DTAVSQTPKYLVTQMGNDKSIKCEQNLGHDTMYWYKQDSKKFLKIMFSYNNKELIINETVPNRFSPKSPDKAHLNLHINSLELGDSAVYFCASVGRGTRAFFGQGTRLTVV.

This clonotype was observed a few times. The V and J genes are TRBV7-3 and TRBJ2-2; weak D call: TRBD2 (6 bases). The germline CDR1 and CDR2 sequences are SGHTA and FQGTGA. Trimming shortened V by 1 base and J by 6 bases, and 12 bases separated the two germline ends. The CDR3 is made up of 15 amino acids. The CDR3 coding sequence is TGTGCCAGCAGCTTAAAGGGAGGTGGCTCCGGGGAGCTGTTTTTT. It yields the protein CASSLKGGGSGELFF.

On this clonotype: This could be a read error, since a much larger clone is one nucleotide away. This CDR3 is CASSSRAGSQGVETQYF. CDR3 coding DNA: TGTGCCAGCAGCTCCCGGGCGGGGTCCCAGGGAGTGGAGACCCAGTACTTC. The V call is TRBV7-9, the J call TRBJ2-5, with D tentatively TRBD2 (6 bases). Trimming took off 4 bases at V and 5 bases at J, with 23 bases between the two ends. CDR1 and CDR2 (germline): SEHNR, FQNEAQ (reference sequence). The CDR3 spans 17 residues.

This clonotype was counted at least ten times. The gene calls are TRBV12-3 or TRBV12-4 and TRBJ2-7; perhaps TRBD2 as D (5 bases). Between the trimmed V and J ends, which lost 6 bases and 4 bases, there was a span of 13 bases. The CDR3 runs to 13 residues. The CDR3 region has the DNA TGTGCCAGCAGCCCATTCCGGGGTTACGAGCAGTACTTC. Amino acids: CASSPFRGYEQYF.

The gene calls are TRBV28 and TRBJ2-7, with D hard to call. There are 14 residues in the CDR3. Trimming cost V 2 bases and J 0 bases, with 8 bases left between them. The germline gives CDR1 MDHEN, CDR2 SYDVKM. The CDR3 sequence is CASSLTAGSYEQYF. CDR3 in DNA: TGTGCCAGCAGTTTAACCGCAGGCTCCTACGAGCAGTACTTC.

This clonotype was seen many times. J is TRBJ2-4 and V is TRBV11-2; 9 bases fit TRBD2. This CDR3 is built from 17 residues. Per the germline V gene, CDR1 is SGHAT and CDR2 is FQNNGV. V trimming: 5 bases; J trimming: 7 bases; junction bases outside the gene matches: 15. The CDR3 spells CASSRKAIAGVGNIQYF. The CDR3 DNA sequence: TGTGCCAGCAGCCGCAAAGCAATAGCGGGAGTCGGTAACATTCAGTACTTC.

This chain connects TRBV5-1 to TRBJ1-2, with a possible D match to TRBD1 (5 bases). CDR1 and CDR2 (germline): SGHRS, YFSETQ. The CDR3 contains 14 residues. V gave up 4 bases and J gave up 5 bases, with 15 bases separating them. Written as DNA, the CDR3 is TGCGCCAGCAGCCCGGGGGAGGCAGGGTATGGCTACACCTTC. This translates into CASSPGEAGYGYTF.

In this sample, this clonotype turned up many times. This chain joins TRBV7-2 and TRBJ2-7; unclear D gene. Trimming took off 8 bases at V and 1 base at J, with 12 bases between the two ends. This CDR3 region has 13 residues. From germline, CDR1 is SGHTA and CDR2 FQGNSA. CDR3 DNA: TGTGCCAGCTCTCTGACGAAATCCTACGAGCAGTACTTC. As protein: CASSLTKSYEQYF. Looking up the rest from reference TRBV7-2 and TRBJ2-7 gives the full variable domain: GAGVSQSPSNKVTEKGKDVELRCDPISGHTALYWYRQSLGQGLEFLIYFQGNSAPDKSGLPSDRFSAERTGGSVSTLTIQRTQQEDSAVYLCASSLTKSYEQYFGPGTRLTVT.